This T cell receptor (beta chain) was sequenced in a study of T cell responses to AZD1222 COVID-19 vaccine. To note about this clone: Its specificity is unknown.

Germline V lookup: CDR1 SGHTA, CDR2 FQGNSA. With V trimmed by 6 bases and J by 4 bases, 12 bases remained unmatched. The length of the CDR3 is 16 residues. Findings and caveats of the study: Clonal diversity was possibly underestimated, and the donors were mostly white British, with more females. Baseline testing showed seropositivity in only six AZD1222 recipients. Spike-specific TCRs gained breadth and depth after people received two AZD1222 doses. In the spike-specific TCR repertoire, nearly half reportedly target unmutated variant regions.

The protocol was immunoSEQ multiplex PCR, while the TCRdb copy is restricted to in-frame clones and leaves out a portion. The profile shows 120,000 to 150,000 clones, 89% of them singletons. The clonotype was recovered from an adult who received the AZD1222 COVID-19 vaccine. The chain combines TRBV7-2 with TRBJ2-5, with TRBD2 matching over 9 bases. The starting material was peripheral blood, obtained 28 days after the second AZD1222 dose. Here the CDR3 DNA reads TGTGCCAGCAGGCTAAGCGGGAGGAGACGCCTAGAGACCCAGTACTTC. It yields the protein CASRLSGRRRLETQYF.